These 21 T cell receptor beta chains were all obtained from the same sample, sequenced in a study of T cell changes during pregnancy in multiple sclerosis (dated by TCRdb to the late 2010s). The library came from the immunoSEQ multiplex PCR assay. TCRdb limited this immuneACCESS table to in-frame rearrangements with V and J called. A share of clones is missing; checked studies link under half to unresolved V genes, and the rest is unexplained. The sample data list about 40,000 clones, and over 75% of these were observed just once. Approximately 5.1% of the sample is taken by the ten largest. The material was peripheral blood, obtained in the first trimester of pregnancy. The receptors come from a female donor in good health, enrolled as a control in a pregnancy study.

This clone occurred a few times. The chain is built from TRBV11-1 and TRBJ2-7; D gene ambiguous. V lost 4 bases and J 2 bases, leaving 6 bases between the germline ends. The CDR3 runs 12 residues. The germline CDR1 and CDR2 sequences are SGHAT and FQDESV (reference sequence). The CDR3 loop is CASSSSPYEQYF. CDR3 coding DNA: TGTGCCAGCAGCTCCTCCCCCTACGAGCAGTACTTC.

V and J are TRBV5-1 and TRBJ1-1, with a possible D match to TRBD1 (5 bases). The germline gives CDR1 SGHRS, CDR2 YFSETQ. Trimming removed 5 bases at V and 3 bases at J, with 8 bases between. The CDR3 is made up of 12 amino acids. The CDR3 region has the DNA TGCGCCAGCAGGGGGCTAGACACTGAAGCTTTCTTT. The encoded protein is CASRGLDTEAFF.

The chain is built from TRBV2 and TRBJ2-3, with TRBD2 identical over 12 bases. The CDR3 loop spans 16 amino acids. From germline, CDR1 is SNHLY and CDR2 FYNNEI. Losses at the gene ends were 6 bases for V and 6 bases for J; bases not matched to a gene: 10. DNA of the CDR3: TGTGCCAGCAGGAGGGTACTAGCGGGAGGTGAGGATACGCAGTATTTT. Its translation: CASRRVLAGGEDTQYF.

The chain joins TRBV9 to TRBJ2-6, with 7 positions matching TRBD1. The length of the CDR3 is 17 residues. Trimming at V came to 3 bases and at J to 3 bases, leaving 9 bases not matched to a gene. Germline V CDR1 and CDR2: SGDLS, YYNGEE. The DNA for the CDR3 is TGTGCCAGCAGCGAGACCACAGGGGCAATTGGGGCCAACGTCCTGACTTTC. It specifies CASSETTGAIGANVLTF. The whole variable domain, filled in from reference TRBV9 and TRBJ2-6, reads DSGVTQTPKHLITATGQRVTLRCSPRSGDLSVYWYQQSLDQGLQFLIQYYNGEERAKGNILERFSAQQFPDLHSELNLSSLELGDSALYFCASSETTGAIGANVLTFGAGSRLTVL.

CDR3 nucleotide sequence: TGTGCCAGTAAAGGGGCCGGGAACACCGGGGAGCTGTTTTTT. This sequence encodes CASKGAGNTGELFF. V is TRBV19 and J is TRBJ2-2, with TRBD1 as a possible D gene (5 bases). This CDR3 is 14 amino acids long. Germline loops: CDR1 LNHDA, CDR2 SQIVND (reference sequence). Trimming removed 7 bases from V and 1 base from J, with 10 bases in between.

This clone has just one count. The V call is TRBV19, the J call TRBJ2-5; 8 nucleotides match TRBD1. V trimming: 5 bases; J trimming: 2 bases; junction bases outside the gene matches: 7. Per germline, CDR1 LNHDA and CDR2 SQIVND (reference sequence). The CDR3 is 15 amino acids. The CDR3: CASSPGQGWQETQYF. DNA for the CDR3: TGTGCCAGTAGTCCCGGACAGGGATGGCAAGAGACCCAGTACTTC.

The rearrangement uses TRBV5-1 and TRBJ1-6, with D possibly being TRBD1 (5 bases). Germline lookup yields CDR1 SGHRS and CDR2 YFSETQ. The CDR3 extends over 17 amino acids. V lost 0 bases to trimming and J lost 7 bases, with 17 bases between them. CDR3 amino acids: CASSLAGFHSENSPLHF. In DNA form, the CDR3 reads TGCGCCAGCAGCTTGGCAGGGTTTCACTCCGAAAATTCACCCCTCCACTTT.

The chain couples TRBV18 to TRBJ1-4; 8 nucleotides agree with TRBD1. From germline, CDR1 is KGHSH and CDR2 LQKENI. V dropped 2 bases and J dropped 8; count of bases not matched to a gene: 4. The length of the CDR3 is 14 residues. For the CDR3, the DNA is TGTGCCAGCTCACCAGGACAGGGAGGAGAAAAACTGTTTTTT. This gives the protein CASSPGQGGEKLFF.

The V call is TRBV15, the J call TRBJ2-5, with D maybe TRBD2 (6 bases). Germline-derived CDR1 and CDR2 are LNHNV and YYDKDF (reference sequence). Trimming pared 6 bases from V and 0 bases from J, leaving 8 bases between. The CDR3 runs 13 residues. CDR3 protein: CATRGDYQETQYF. DNA of the CDR3: TGTGCCACCAGAGGGGACTACCAAGAGACCCAGTACTTC.

The chain has TRBV5-1 and TRBJ2-1, with 7 bases aligning to TRBD2. CDR3 length: 15 residues. Per germline, CDR1 SGHRS and CDR2 YFSETQ. The ends lost 4 bases at V and 0 bases at J; junction bases unmatched: 4. CDR3: CASSTAGFSYNEQFF. The CDR3 bases are TGCGCCAGCAGCACAGCGGGGTTCTCCTACAATGAGCAGTTCTTC.

The chain employs TRBV7-2 and TRBJ2-7, with D possibly matching TRBD2 (5 bases). In germline, CDR1 is SGHTA, CDR2 FQGNSA. The CDR3 length is 13 residues. With 5 bases removed from V and 2 bases from J, the gap between germline ends came to 10 bases. The DNA of the CDR3 is TGTGCCAGCAGCACCAGCGGTCCCTACGAGCAGTACTTC. Translation gives CASSTSGPYEQYF.

The genes are TRBV29-1 and TRBJ2-7, with TRBD2 matching 14 bases. Germline V gene lookup returns CDR1 SQVTM and CDR2 ANQGSEA. Trimming took 2 bases from V and 2 from J; bases not matched to a gene: 14. CDR3 length: 19 residues. The CDR3 DNA sequence: TGCAGCGTTGAAATCGGGGGAGGGATGACTAGCGGGAGGGCCTACGAGCAGTACTTC. This codes for CSVEIGGGMTSGRAYEQYF.

This CDR3 is CASSWGLLGTDTQYF. In DNA, the CDR3 is TGTGCCAGTAGCTGGGGCCTACTCGGCACAGATACGCAGTATTTT. The rearrangement joins TRBV19 to TRBJ2-3; a possible D gene is TRBD1 (5 bases). The germline V gene encodes CDR1 LNHDA and CDR2 SQIVND (reference sequence). With 6 bases removed from V and 1 base from J, the gap between germline ends came to 14 bases. The CDR3 is 15 amino acids.

This chain connects TRBV2 to TRBJ1-1; weak D call: TRBD1 (6 bases). The CDR3 covers 13 residues. CDR1 and CDR2 (germline): SNHLY, FYNNEI. The ends were cut back, 7 bases at V and 1 base at J, with 10 bases in the middle. This CDR3 is CASMGHPNTEAFF. The CDR3, as DNA: TGTGCCAGCATGGGACATCCGAACACTGAAGCTTTCTTT.

The chain uses TRBV15 and TRBJ2-7; D is perhaps TRBD1 (6 bases). In germline, CDR1 is LNHNV, CDR2 YYDKDF (reference sequence). This CDR3 region has 15 residues. V dropped 0 bases and J dropped 0 bases, with 9 bases sitting between them. The CDR3 DNA sequence: TGTGCCACCAGCAGAGACCGGGACAACTCCTACGAGCAGTACTTC. This gives the protein CATSRDRDNSYEQYF.

The chain joins TRBV6-1 to TRBJ2-7; 8 positions match TRBD1. Unmatched junction bases numbered 6, after V lost 6 bases and J lost 2 bases. The CDR3 loop spans 14 amino acids. Germline V CDR1 and CDR2: MNHNS, SASEGT. DNA of the CDR3: TGTGCCAGCAGCTTGACAGGGGAGGCCTACGAGCAGTACTTC. This codes for CASSLTGEAYEQYF.

The chain links TRBV19 to TRBJ1-1; TRBD1 aligns across 10 bases. The CDR3 is 14 amino acids. Germline CDR1 and CDR2: LNHDA and SQIVND (reference sequence). V dropped 5 bases and J dropped 4; count of bases not matched to a gene: 4. The CDR3 spells CASSSGQGGTEAFF. Written as DNA, the CDR3 is TGTGCCAGTAGTTCCGGACAGGGGGGCACTGAAGCTTTCTTT.

The V gene is TRBV5-5, the J gene TRBJ2-7; 7 bases map to TRBD1. Trimming at V came to 3 bases and at J to 5 bases, leaving 5 bases not matched to a gene. The CDR3 loop spans 13 amino acids. The germline CDR1 and CDR2 sequences are SGHKS and YYEKEE (reference sequence). The CDR3, as DNA: TGTGCCAGCAGCTCGGGACAGAGCCACGAGCAGTACTTC. This translates into CASSSGQSHEQYF.

The rearrangement uses TRBV9 and TRBJ2-5; D ambiguous. The ends were cut back, 3 bases at V and 4 bases at J, with 7 bases in the middle. The CDR3 runs to 12 residues. In germline, CDR1 is SGDLS, CDR2 YYNGEE. Here the CDR3 reads CASSALGETQYF. CDR3 bases: TGTGCCAGCAGCGCCCTCGGAGAGACCCAGTACTTC.

The J gene is TRBJ2-7, the V gene TRBV30; D is possibly TRBD2 (6 bases). Germline loops: CDR1 GTSNPN, CDR2 SVGIG (reference sequence). Trimming removed 5 bases at V and 3 bases at J, with 20 bases between. The CDR3 extends over 15 amino acids. The CDR3 reads CAWGYSGTLNYEQYF. CDR3 nucleotide sequence: TGTGCCTGGGGGTACTCCGGGACTCTCAACTACGAGCAGTACTTC. The variable domain in full, with the rest retrieved from reference TRBV30 and TRBJ2-7, is SQTIHQWPATLVQPVGSPLSLECTVEGTSNPNLYWYRQAAGRGLQLLFYSVGIGQISSEVPQNLSASRPQDRQFILSSKKLLLSDSGFYLCAWGYSGTLNYEQYFGPGTRLTVT.

The chain joins TRBV29-1 to TRBJ2-3; 12 bases agree with TRBD2. CDR3 length: 14 residues. With 8 bases clipped from V and 0 bases from J, the junction kept 3 bases outside the gene matches. Germline CDR1 SQVTM, CDR2 ANQGSEA. CDR3 nucleotide sequence: TGCAGCTCGGGGACTAGCGGGAGCACAGATACGCAGTATTTT. Its translation: CSSGTSGSTDTQYF.